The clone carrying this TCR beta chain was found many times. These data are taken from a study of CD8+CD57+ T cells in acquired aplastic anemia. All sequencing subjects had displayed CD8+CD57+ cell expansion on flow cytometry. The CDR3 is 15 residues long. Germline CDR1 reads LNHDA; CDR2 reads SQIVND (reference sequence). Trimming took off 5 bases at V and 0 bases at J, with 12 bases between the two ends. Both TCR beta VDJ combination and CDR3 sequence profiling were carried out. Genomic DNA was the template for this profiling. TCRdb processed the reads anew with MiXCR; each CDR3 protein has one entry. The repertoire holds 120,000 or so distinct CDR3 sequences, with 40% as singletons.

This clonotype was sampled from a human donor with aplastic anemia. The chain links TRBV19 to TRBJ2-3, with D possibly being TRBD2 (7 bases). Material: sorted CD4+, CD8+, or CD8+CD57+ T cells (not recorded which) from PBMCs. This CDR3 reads CASSPRGASTDTQYF. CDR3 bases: TGTGCCAGTAGTCCTCGGGGGGCTAGCACAGATACGCAGTATTTT.